The rows below give T cell receptor beta chains drawn from one sample of a study of T cells in Graves' hyperthyroidism and ophthalmopathy. Each CDR3 protein is one row after TCRdb ran MiXCR on the multiplex PCR reads. This table has about 280,000 distinct CDR3 sequences, under 30% appearing once. The sequenced sample was blood. These receptors all stem from a man between 35 and 55 years old with Graves' hyperthyroidism that later progressed to Graves' ophthalmopathy. Each CDR3 is given with its conserved first and last residue. D genes are given only for firm matches. Size values are once, few and many counts, or a class for expanded clones, and some rows have none.

v_gene	j_gene	d_gene	abundance	CDR3nt	CDR3aa
TRBV27	TRBJ2-6	NA	many	TGTGCCAGCAGTTTATTCTCTGGGGCCAACGTCCTGACTTTC	CASSLFSGANVLTF
TRBV7-2	TRBJ1-2	TRBD1	NA	TGTGCCAGCAGCCGGGACAGGGAAGCCTATGGCTACACCTTC	CASSRDREAYGYTF
TRBV28	TRBJ1-5	NA	few	TGTGCCAGCAGTCCATCCGGGTCCAGGGGTAATCAGCCCCAGCATTTT	CASSPSGSRGNQPQHF
TRBV12-3/TRBV12-4	TRBJ1-5	TRBD1	many	TGTGCCAGCGGGACAGGGGTTGTTCAGCCCCAGCATTTT	CASGTGVVQPQHF
TRBV15	TRBJ2-7	NA	many	TGTGCCACCAGCAGGGTTGCGGCTTCCCACGAGCAGTACTTC	CATSRVAASHEQYF
TRBV9	TRBJ2-2	TRBD2	many	TGTGCCAGCAGCGAACTAGCGGGAGGGTTGGCCGGGGAGCTGTTTTTT	CASSELAGGLAGELFF
TRBV25-1	TRBJ1-3	NA	once	TGTGCCAGCACGCCTCGAAGAGGAAACACCATATATTTT	CASTPRRGNTIYF
TRBV15	TRBJ1-3	NA	many	TGTGCCACCAGCAGAGGGCTGGGAAACACCATATATTTT	CATSRGLGNTIYF
TRBV20-1	TRBJ1-5	TRBD1	few	TGCAGTGCTGGGTTAGGACAGGGTCGGAATCAGCCCCAGCATTTT	CSAGLGQGRNQPQHF
TRBV7-2	TRBJ2-2	NA	few	TGTGCCAGCAGCTACAGGCTCCTTGGGACCGGGGAGCTGTTTTTT	CASSYRLLGTGELFF
TRBV12-3/TRBV12-4	TRBJ2-1	NA	many	TGTGCCAGCAGTTTCTCCAGGGCCTCCTACAATGAGCAGTTCTTC	CASSFSRASYNEQFF
TRBV29-1	TRBJ2-7	NA	many	TGCAGCGTTGAGGCCCCGAGTGATTACGAGCAGTACTTC	CSVEAPSDYEQYF
TRBV19	TRBJ1-5	NA	NA	TGTGCCAGTAGTGTGCCAGAAAGAAATCAGCCCCAGCATTTT	CASSVPERNQPQHF
TRBV6-5	TRBJ1-1	TRBD1	NA	TGTGCCAGCAGTTTAGGGGGCAGGGCCCACGGGTACACTGAAGCTTTCTTT	CASSLGGRAHGYTEAFF
TRBV25-1	TRBJ1-5	NA	many	TGTGCCAGCAGTGACGGAAATCAGCCCCAGCATTTT	CASSDGNQPQHF